Shown below are 5 T cell receptor beta chains from a single sample sequenced in a study of blood T cell repertoires in COVID-19. TCRdb keeps only in-frame clones here, not all; method: immunoSEQ multiplex PCR. Among some 170,000 clones, over 80% were seen once, and the ten largest hold more than 1.5%. Sequencing used peripheral blood. The receptors were sampled from a woman aged 45-65 years with acute or convalescent COVID-19.

CDR3 sequence (DNA): TGTGCCAGCAGTAATCCAGCAGACACCACAGATACGCAGTATTTT. Amino acids: CASSNPADTTDTQYF. J is TRBJ2-3 and V is TRBV28; D is ambiguous. Between the trimmed V and J ends, which lost 5 bases and 2 bases, there was a span of 14 bases. This CDR3 comprises 15 residues. Germline values: CDR1 MDHEN, CDR2 SYDVKM.

This sequence joins TRBV10-1 and TRBJ2-3; D is possibly TRBD1 (5 bases). V lost 4 bases and J 3 bases, leaving 11 bases between the germline ends. The germline gives CDR1 WNHNN, CDR2 SYGVQD (reference sequence). The CDR3 is made up of 14 amino acids. CDR3 protein: CASSAQGGTDTQYF. Here the CDR3 DNA reads TGCGCCAGCAGTGCGCAGGGTGGGACAGATACGCAGTATTTT.

The CDR3 is CASSVGSGGLKDNEQFF. CDR3 DNA: TGTGCCAGCAGCGTAGGAAGCGGGGGGCTTAAGGACAATGAGCAGTTCTTC. The rearrangement uses TRBV9 and TRBJ2-1, with 9 bases matching TRBD2. Per the germline V gene, CDR1 is SGDLS and CDR2 is YYNGEE. V gave up 0 bases and J gave up 5 bases; unmatched junction bases: 9. The CDR3 covers 17 residues.

About this clone: Likely a read error: the CDR3 ends without its conserved phenylalanine or tryptophan. No DNA is shown, since the ends of the CDR3 on it are uncertain; the CDR3 is the one TCRdb lists. The rearrangement joins TRBV15 to TRBJ1-4; TRBD1, the table's D call, was not compared with the DNA. Including both end residues, the CDR3 is 13 amino acids long. Germline V gene lookup returns CDR1 LNHNV and CDR2 YYDKDF (reference sequence). CDR3: CATSSSFDRATWL.

V and J are TRBV20-1 and TRBJ2-7, with D tentatively TRBD1 (6 bases). V was cut by 3 bases and J by 0 bases, with 18 bases left in between. Germline V gene sequence: CDR1 DFQATT, CDR2 SNEGSKA (reference sequence). The CDR3 loop spans 16 amino acids. The CDR3 DNA sequence: TGCAGTGCTAGTAGCTGGACAGATCCAGACTCCTACGAGCAGTACTTC. Translating it yields CSASSWTDPDSYEQYF.